These T cell receptor beta chains were read from a single sample in a study of glioma-infiltrating T cells. One entry per CDR3 protein, called by TCRdb with MiXCR from the multiplex PCR reads. The repertoire has some 100,000 distinct CDR3 sequences, around 25% of them found once; the top ten carry roughly 37%. Sequenced sample: glioma tissue, nonneoplastic brain tissue, or PBMCs (not recorded which). The receptors originated from a human donor with low-grade glioma or glioblastoma, undergoing nonglioma brain surgery, or in good health (not recorded which). The CDR3 runs from the conserved cysteine through the conserved F or W. Each record gives: D gene, clone size, V gene, J gene, CDR3 DNA, CDR3 protein. D genes are given only for firm matches. For some rows the clone size is stated as once, few or many, or as a class when expanded; others skip it.

TRBD1	many	TRBV7-9	TRBJ2-7	TGTGCCAGCAGCTCCCCAGGGGGTTGGGCCCACGAGCAGTACTTC	CASSSPGGWAHEQYF
.	many	TRBV9	TRBJ2-3	TGTGCCAGCAGCGTAGACGTGGGACAACTCACAGATACGCAGTATTTT	CASSVDVGQLTDTQYF
.	many	TRBV11-2	TRBJ1-1	TGTGCCAGCAGCTTAGAGCCAGGTATGAACACTGAAGCTTTCTTT	CASSLEPGMNTEAFF
TRBD1	.	TRBV7-9	TRBJ1-4	TGTGCCAGCAGCCTTAGACAGGGTGCAACTAATGAAAAACTGTTTTTT	CASSLRQGATNEKLFF
.	many	TRBV7-2	TRBJ1-3	TGTGCCAGCAGCTTAGTCGGAAACACCATATATTTT	CASSLVGNTIYF
.	many	TRBV2	TRBJ2-7	TGTGCCAGCAGCCCCCGGGACCCCAACGAGCAGTACTTC	CASSPRDPNEQYF
.	many	TRBV15	TRBJ1-1	TGTGCCACCAGCAGAGATCGCGGACGGAACACTGAAGCTTTCTTT	CATSRDRGRNTEAFF
.	many	TRBV18	TRBJ1-2	TGTGCCAGCTCACCGGAGGGGCGGGGCTACACCTTC	CASSPEGRGYTF
.	.	TRBV12-3/TRBV12-4	TRBJ1-5	TGTGCCAGCAGTTTAGAGACGGGGACAAGCAAACAGCCCCAGCATTTT	CASSLETGTSKQPQHF
.	many	TRBV3-1	TRBJ2-1	TGTGCCAGCAGACTACTCGGGACAACCTCGCGTGGTGAGCAGTTCTTC	CASRLLGTTSRGEQFF
.	many	TRBV5-1	TRBJ1-3	TGCGCCAGCACCCCGGCCGGCGGTGGAAACACCATATATTTT	CASTPAGGGNTIYF
TRBD1	many	TRBV4-2	TRBJ1-6	TGTGCCAGCAGTGGGACAGGACTTCCCGATGGCTCACCCCTCCACTTT	CASSGTGLPDGSPLHF
.	many	TRBV4-2	TRBJ1-1	TGTGCCAGCAGCCAGGAGACAGCTATGAACACTGAAGCTTTCTTT	CASSQETAMNTEAFF
TRBD1	.	TRBV5-6	TRBJ2-1	TGTGCCAGCAGGACAGGGTACAATGAGCAGTTCTTC	CASRTGYNEQFF
.	medium-sized	TRBV6-1	TRBJ2-5	TGTGCCAGCAGTTATGAGCAAGAGACCCAGTACTTC	CASSYEQETQYF
TRBD2	many	TRBV7-2	TRBJ2-7	TGTGCCAGCAGCTTAGGGGCGGGGGGAACTTCCTACGAGCAGTACTTC	CASSLGAGGTSYEQYF
TRBD2	.	TRBV7-9	TRBJ2-5	TGTGCCAGCAGCCTAGCGGCAGGTCAAGAGACCCAGTACTTC	CASSLAAGQETQYF
.	.	TRBV5-1	TRBJ2-7	TGCGCCAGCAGCTTGAGGCCGGCCGAGGGAGAGCAGTACTTC	CASSLRPAEGEQYF
.	many	TRBV2	TRBJ1-5	TGTGCCAGCAGTGACCGGAACAGACAGCCCCAGCATTTT	CASSDRNRQPQHF
TRBD1	many	TRBV7-2	TRBJ2-7	TGTGCCAGCAGCACCCGGGACAGGGTTGTTTCGCGTCAAATCCGCGGTCTGTACTTC	CASSTRDRVVSRQIRGLYF
.	many	TRBV7-3	TRBJ1-5	TGTGCCAGCAGCAGGGGGGCAAACCAGCCCCAGCATTTT	CASSRGANQPQHF
TRBD2	many	TRBV29-1	TRBJ2-1	TGCAGCGTTCGACCGGGGGGATCCTACAATGAGCAGTTCTTC	CSVRPGGSYNEQFF
TRBD2	many	TRBV4-2	TRBJ2-3	TGTGCCAGCAGCCAGAGAGCTAGCGGGGGGGCGGTTACGCAGTATTTT	CASSQRASGGAVTQYF
.	many	TRBV18	TRBJ1-1	TGTGCCAGCTCACCGGACCTCCAGAAGACTGAAGCTTTCTTT	CASSPDLQKTEAFF